A single T cell receptor (beta chain) is shown here with its context. TCRdb independently ran MiXCR on the RACE reads; one entry per CDR3 protein. The sample lists tens of thousands of distinct CDR3 sequences; 12% were seen once. Time point specified: patch test 1, 2 weeks after DPC sensitization. Treatment indicated: therapeutic diphenylcyclopropenone sensitization with weekly scalp DPC. This sample was taken from a study of human T cells and chemical hapten exposure. The wider study: A mostly female patient group had alopecia areata, totalis or universalis.

This CDR3 spans 19 amino acids. Trimming removed 0 bases from V and 5 bases from J; junction bases left unmatched: 22. Germline-derived CDR1 and CDR2 are DFQATT and SNEGSKA (reference sequence). The sample consisted of whole blood, taken in connection with sensitization to the hapten diphenylcyclopropenone (DPC). This clonotype originated in a woman aged 55-69 years with alopecia areata. Some clones in this sample may be carry-over from other donors' samples. The chain uses TRBV20-1 and TRBJ2-7; 7 positions match TRBD1. The CDR3 sequence is CSARDPDREPMTPTDEQYF. The CDR3 DNA is TGCAGTGCTAGAGATCCCGACAGGGAACCGATGACACCGACAGACGAGCAGTACTTC.